This TCR beta chain emerged from a study of blood T cells in healthy people across ages. On the study more broadly: About one barcoded beta molecule per two T cells was captured by template switching.

A J-beta primer mix and a sample-barcoded 5' primer were used in a second PCR of about 7 to 12 cycles. With 12 random nucleotides, a template-switch adaptor tagged each individual cDNA molecule. TCRdb reanalysed the 5' RACE reads using MiXCR and keeps one entry per CDR3 protein. The table lists about 970,000 distinct CDR3 sequences, roughly half of them singletons. Study-wide findings and caveats: Higher diversity and more naive CD4+ cells were features of long-lived donors, compared to aged donors.

Germline lookup yields CDR1 MDHEN and CDR2 SYDVKM. CDR3 length: 14 residues. V gave up 5 bases and J gave up 9 bases; unmatched junction bases: 7. Comment on this clonotype: Its matching antigen is unknown.

This clonotype originated in a woman between 55 and 75 years old in good health. The sample taken for sequencing was blood. This rearrangement joins TRBV28 to TRBJ2-1, with 10 nucleotides matching TRBD1. CDR3 sequence: CASSPGQGLGEQFF. In DNA form, the CDR3 reads TGTGCCAGCAGTCCGGGACAGGGGCTCGGTGAGCAGTTCTTC.